This TCR beta chain was recorded in a study of T cells in Graves' hyperthyroidism and ophthalmopathy. Germline lookup yields CDR1 MGHDK and CDR2 SYGVNS. V gave up 3 bases and J gave up 7 bases; unmatched junction bases: 4. The CDR3 consists of 14 residues. This clonotype is medium-sized in the sample. The investigators amplified TCR beta CDR3 regions from RNA transcripts. The HTBI primer set drove a first-round RT-PCR of the TCR CDR3. One entry per CDR3 protein results from TCRdb running MiXCR on the multiplex PCR reads. This table holds under 70,000 distinct CDR3 sequences, roughly 50% found once. The TCR sequence derives from a woman between 55 and 75 years old with Graves' ophthalmopathy. The sequencing sample was made of blood. The chain joins TRBV25-1 to TRBJ2-7; 12 bases are a match to TRBD1. In DNA form, the CDR3 reads TGTGCCAGCAGTGAGGGACAGGGGGCGGGGGAGCAGTACTTC. Residues: CASSEGQGAGEQYF.